The 13 T cell receptor beta chains presented below share a single source sample, sequenced in a study of cytomegalovirus exposure and HLA in healthy donors (dated by TCRdb to 2017 to 2019). Library construction relied on the immunoSEQ multiplex PCR assay. Held by TCRdb, this immuneACCESS table contains in-frame sequences only and omits some clones. Under half of the omission traces to an unresolved V gene where checked; the cause of the rest is unknown. The sample table contains 130,000 or so clones; only one count was recorded for roughly 91% of them. 3% to 3.5% of the sample lies in the top ten. The material sequenced was PBMCs. These receptors were obtained from a man aged 25 to 40 in good health and CMV-seronegative.

The chain recombines TRBV6-1 with TRBJ1-2; D is unclear. Germline V gene data show CDR1 as MNHNS and CDR2 as SASEGT. CDR3 length equals 17 residues. Trimming shortened V by 2 bases and J by 5 bases, and 21 bases separated the two germline ends. The CDR3 protein is CASSEIRFTVRSYGYTF. In nucleotides, the CDR3 is TGTGCCAGCAGTGAAATAAGGTTTACGGTCAGGTCTTATGGCTACACCTTC.

The chain couples TRBV28 to TRBJ1-2; D uncertain. V lost 10 bases, J lost 6 bases, and 3 bases lay in between. Germline CDR1 MDHEN, CDR2 SYDVKM. There are 8 residues in the CDR3. The CDR3 DNA follows: TGTGCCACAGATGGCTACACCTTC. This translates into CATDGYTF.

The rearrangement uses TRBV5-1 and TRBJ2-7, with D possibly matching TRBD2 (6 bases). The CDR3 is made up of 14 amino acids. The V end was cut by 2 bases, the J end by 2 bases, with 11 bases between. Germline CDR1 reads SGHRS; CDR2 reads YFSETQ. Here the CDR3 reads CASSFGTGAYEQYF. The DNA of the CDR3 is TGCGCCAGCAGCTTCGGGACGGGGGCCTACGAGCAGTACTTC.

The chain has TRBV11-3 and TRBJ2-5; the match to TRBD2 covers 7 bases. With 1 base clipped from V and 2 bases from J, the junction kept 1 base outside the gene matches. The CDR3 sequence is 14 residues long. Per the germline V gene, CDR1 is SGHNT and CDR2 is YENEEA. The CDR3 region has the DNA TGTGCCAGCAGCTTAGGGGGGGGACAAGAGACCCAGTACTTC. Protein product: CASSLGGGQETQYF.

This clone has only a few counts. The V and J genes are TRBV10-3 and TRBJ1-5, with 8 nucleotides matching TRBD1. The V gene end was trimmed by 10 bases and the J gene end by 3 bases; junction bases not matched to a gene: 8. The germline CDR1 and CDR2 sequences are ENHRY and SYGVKD. The CDR3 loop spans 14 amino acids. The chain's CDR3 is CANTGGGLNQPQHF. The CDR3 coding sequence is TGTGCCAACACAGGGGGAGGTCTCAATCAGCCCCAGCATTTT.

This chain connects TRBV9 to TRBJ1-5, with a tentative D call TRBD1 (6 bases). V lost 0 bases to trimming and J lost 0 bases, with 28 bases between them. CDR1 and CDR2 (germline): SGDLS, YYNGEE. The CDR3 consists of 22 residues. The CDR3 sequence: CASSVEGGEAGQGSHSNQPQHF. The CDR3 DNA is TGTGCCAGCAGCGTAGAGGGAGGGGAAGCAGGTCAGGGGTCTCATAGCAATCAGCCCCAGCATTTT.

J is TRBJ2-7 and V is TRBV5-5, with 9 bases aligning to TRBD1. V was pared by 0 bases and J by 7 bases, with 11 bases of the junction left unmatched. Germline CDR1 reads SGHKS; CDR2 reads YYEKEE (reference sequence). The CDR3 runs to 16 residues. Written as DNA, the CDR3 is TGTGCCAGCAGCTTGGCCGATAGGACAGGGGAGGTAGAGCAGTACTTC. Amino acid sequence: CASSLADRTGEVEQYF.

The V call is TRBV5-4, the J call TRBJ2-5; 8 bases agree with TRBD1. The CDR3 is 15 residues long. Germline V gives CDR1 SGHNT, CDR2 YYREEE (reference sequence). Trimming at V came to 4 bases and at J to 5 bases, leaving 10 bases not matched to a gene. The CDR3 DNA follows: TGTGCCAGCAGCGCCCCGACAGGGGCGGGGGAGACCCAGTACTTC. The encoded protein is CASSAPTGAGETQYF.

This chain connects TRBV10-1 to TRBJ2-4; D is unclear. V was pared by 0 bases and J by 3 bases, with 12 bases between. The germline CDR1 and CDR2 sequences are WNHNN and SYGVQD (reference sequence). This CDR3 contains 16 residues. The CDR3 reads CASSESPASVKNIQYF. CDR3 nucleotides: TGCGCCAGCAGTGAGTCCCCAGCGAGCGTCAAAAACATTCAGTACTTC.

The rearrangement joins TRBV5-4 to TRBJ2-2; 13 bases align to TRBD2. The germline V gene has CDR1 SGHNT and CDR2 YYREEE (reference sequence). The CDR3 is 16 residues long. Trimming removed 5 bases from V and 5 bases from J; junction bases left unmatched: 6. CDR3 protein: CASSSGLAGVTGELFF. The CDR3 DNA reads TGTGCCAGCAGTTCCGGACTAGCGGGAGTGACCGGGGAGCTGTTTTTT.

This clone was seen a single time. The chain joins TRBV9 to TRBJ1-2; D remains unclear. The CDR3 sequence is 13 residues long. Germline V CDR1 and CDR2: SGDLS, YYNGEE. The V gene lost 2 bases and the J gene lost 3 bases, with 8 bases spanning the gap. CDR3 loop: CASSVPGYYGYTF. The CDR3 DNA is TGTGCCAGCAGCGTCCCCGGGTACTATGGCTACACCTTC.

The gene calls are TRBV10-2 and TRBJ2-7; 8 bases map to TRBD1. In germline, CDR1 is WSHSY, CDR2 SAAADI. The CDR3 extends over 16 amino acids. V shed 4 bases and J 4 bases; nucleotides not matched to a gene: 12. CDR3 in DNA: TGCGCCAGCAGTGGGGACAGGACTCTTAAGGGGTACGAGCAGTACTTC. Protein sequence: CASSGDRTLKGYEQYF.

This chain links TRBV7-2 with TRBJ2-3; 7 bases align to TRBD2. The CDR3 has 14 residues. V lost 5 bases, J lost 10 bases, and 12 bases stayed unmatched. Germline-derived CDR1 and CDR2 are SGHTA and FQGNSA. The CDR3 loop reads CASSLGIRGGAQYF. The CDR3 bases are TGTGCCAGCAGCCTTGGGATCCGCGGGGGTGCGCAGTATTTT. The whole variable domain, filled in from reference TRBV7-2 and TRBJ2-3, reads GAGVSQSPSNKVTEKGKDVELRCDPISGHTALYWYRQSLGQGLEFLIYFQGNSAPDKSGLPSDRFSAERTGGSVSTLTIQRTQQEDSAVYLCASSLGIRGGAQYFGPGTRLTVL.